This entry describes one T cell receptor beta chain. Its antigen is not known. The assay, immunoSEQ v3.0, was run at survey level. TCRdb's copy holds only in-frame clones and misses some; the assay was immunoSEQ multiplex PCR. The sample carries tens of thousands of clones, about 79% recorded once. This sample is drawn from a study of long-term antiretroviral therapy in people with HIV. Study-level findings and limits: Once patients were on ART, diversity went higher but still fell short of transplant donor controls.

Germline V gene data show CDR1 as SGHNT and CDR2 as YYREEE (reference sequence). Trimming took off 0 bases at V and 2 bases at J, with 11 bases between the two ends. There are 15 residues in the CDR3. The clonotype comes from a young man with HIV. The specimen was unsorted PBMCs, collected 0.7 years before starting antiretroviral therapy. The V call is TRBV5-4, the J call TRBJ1-1; D possibly corresponds to TRBD1 (6 bases). The CDR3 DNA is TGTGCCAGCAGCTTGGAGGGGGGAGTCAACACTGAAGCTTTCTTT. Amino acids: CASSLEGGVNTEAFF.